The 29 T cell receptor beta chains presented below share a single source sample, sequenced in a study of beta chain features in type 1 diabetes. Study results and caveats: People with Type 1 diabetes carried modestly yet significantly shorter TCRB CDR3s in all four CD4+ subsets.

Reverse transcription of all isolated RNA meant that expressed TCRB transcripts were sequenced. Profiling relied on immunoSEQ multiplex PCR, and the TCRdb table lists in-frame clones only, not all of them. The table shows around 260,000 clones, with about 20% occurring only once. What these receptors recognize is not known. The sequenced sample consisted of naive CD4+ T cells from blood. The receptors stem from a woman in her forties with type 1 diabetes.

This clone has a handful of counts. Other DNA sequences within the sample encode an identical CDR3. This chain links TRBV28 with TRBJ2-3; unclear D gene. With 2 bases removed from V and 2 bases from J, the gap between germline ends came to 2 bases. Germline lookup yields CDR1 MDHEN and CDR2 SYDVKM. This CDR3 is 12 amino acids long. The CDR3 here is CASSLLTDTQYF. The CDR3 DNA follows: TGTGCCAGCAGTTTACTCACAGATACGCAGTATTTT.

The chain recombines TRBV9 with TRBJ2-5; D is unclear. V was pared by 0 bases and J by 2 bases, with 8 bases between. Germline V gives CDR1 SGDLS, CDR2 YYNGEE. The CDR3 is 14 amino acids. CDR3 bases: TGTGCCAGCAGCGTAGACAGCTCTCAAGAGACCCAGTACTTC. Amino acids: CASSVDSSQETQYF.

The chain couples TRBV5-6 to TRBJ1-1, with D perhaps TRBD1 (5 bases). V shed 2 bases and J shed 10 bases, with 21 bases lying between them. CDR1 is SGHDT and CDR2 is YYEEEE in the germline V gene. This CDR3 is 15 amino acids long. For the CDR3, the DNA is TGTGCCAGCAGCTTCGTTGACGGACAACCCATTGGAGCTTTCTTT. Translating gives CASSFVDGQPIGAFF.

This clone was detected a few times. The CDR3 spells CASSQGTRDSYEQYF. The CDR3 coding sequence is TGCGCCAGCAGTCAGGGGACTAGGGATTCCTACGAGCAGTACTTC. This chain connects TRBV23-1 to TRBJ2-7, with TRBD2 identical over 8 bases. TRBV23-1 carries the ORF label, with uncertain function. The CDR3 is made up of 15 amino acids. V shed 3 bases, J shed 1 base, and the junction held 5 bases outside the gene matches.

This clone was seen a few times. J is TRBJ1-2 and V is TRBV29-1; TRBD1 aligns across 10 bases. V trimming: 4 bases; J trimming: 8 bases; junction bases outside the gene matches: 7. The CDR3 is 13 amino acids. Germline V gene data show CDR1 as SQVTM and CDR2 as ANQGSEA. The CDR3 loop reads CSVGPGQGRGYTF. The DNA for the CDR3 is TGCAGCGTTGGACCGGGACAGGGGCGCGGCTACACCTTC.

The V call is TRBV9, the J call TRBJ2-6; D gene unclear. This CDR3 has 16 residues. Trimming took off 1 base at V and 0 bases at J, with 8 bases between the two ends. Germline V gene lookup returns CDR1 SGDLS and CDR2 YYNGEE. CDR3 in amino acids: CASSVSGLSGANVLTF. CDR3 DNA: TGTGCCAGCAGCGTATCAGGCCTCTCTGGGGCCAACGTCCTGACTTTC.

This clone has only a few counts. Written as DNA, the CDR3 is TGTGCCTGGAGGGTCGCGGGAAGCACAGATACGCAGTATTTT. Translation: CAWRVAGSTDTQYF. The rearrangement joins TRBV30 to TRBJ2-3; the D gene is possibly TRBD2 (6 bases). The CDR3 is made up of 14 amino acids. Deletions cut 3 bases from V and 0 bases from J, with 10 bases between. Germline V gene sequence: CDR1 GTSNPN, CDR2 SVGIG (reference sequence).

In its sample, this clone was seen a few times. The rearrangement joins TRBV6-5 to TRBJ1-1; unclear D gene. V was clipped by 6 bases and J by 4 bases, with 12 bases between them. From germline, CDR1 is MNHEY and CDR2 SVGAGI. This CDR3 has 13 residues. CDR3 protein: CASSPREVTEAFF. The CDR3, as DNA: TGTGCCAGCAGCCCCCGGGAAGTCACTGAAGCTTTCTTT.

This rearrangement joins TRBV28 to TRBJ2-7; 8 bases fit TRBD1. This CDR3 region has 16 residues. With 5 bases clipped from V and 2 bases from J, the junction kept 11 bases outside the gene matches. Germline V lookup: CDR1 MDHEN, CDR2 SYDVKM. The CDR3 loop reads CASSGLRDRSPYEQYF. The CDR3 DNA is TGTGCCAGCAGTGGACTCCGGGACAGGAGCCCCTACGAGCAGTACTTC.

The rearrangement uses TRBV7-2 and TRBJ2-1; 10 positions agree with TRBD1. Germline-derived CDR1 and CDR2 are SGHTA and FQGNSA. The CDR3 is 15 residues long. V was pared by 3 bases and J by 5 bases, with 4 bases of the junction left unmatched. Here the CDR3 reads CASSFGQGGNNEQFF. Here the CDR3 DNA reads TGTGCCAGCAGCTTCGGACAGGGGGGTAACAATGAGCAGTTCTTC. The entire variable domain, with the rest obtained from reference TRBV7-2 and TRBJ2-1, is as follows: GAGVSQSPSNKVTEKGKDVELRCDPISGHTALYWYRQSLGQGLEFLIYFQGNSAPDKSGLPSDRFSAERTGGSVSTLTIQRTQQEDSAVYLCASSFGQGGNNEQFFGPGTRLTVL.

The genes are TRBV7-2 and TRBJ1-2; D may be TRBD1 (6 bases). V lost 0 bases, J lost 2 bases, and 7 bases lay in between. Germline CDR1 reads SGHTA; CDR2 reads FQGNSA. The CDR3 loop spans 14 amino acids. CDR3 sequence (DNA): TGTGCCAGCAGCTTAGCAACAGGGAACTATGGCTACACCTTC. Amino acids: CASSLATGNYGYTF.

The chain combines TRBV30 with TRBJ2-1; TRBD1 matches at 7 bases. Germline V gene lookup returns CDR1 GTSNPN and CDR2 SVGIG (reference sequence). The CDR3 consists of 14 residues. The J segment lost 3 bases and the V segment lost 5 bases, leaving 7 bases of the junction unmatched. CDR3 in amino acids: CAWSGTEYYNEQFF. The CDR3 DNA is TGTGCCTGGTCCGGGACAGAGTACTACAATGAGCAGTTCTTC.

The chain recombines TRBV7-9 with TRBJ1-5; D possibly corresponds to TRBD1 (6 bases). The V gene's germline CDR1 is SEHNR and CDR2 FQNEAQ (reference sequence). The CDR3 sequence is 11 residues long. The V end was cut by 8 bases, the J end by 7 bases, with 9 bases between. This chain's CDR3 is CASGGAQPQHF. CDR3 in DNA: TGTGCCAGCGGGGGGGCCCAGCCCCAGCATTTT.

This clone was seen a handful of times. The gene calls are TRBV7-3 and TRBJ1-6; D gene unclear. CDR3 length: 14 amino acids. Germline loops: CDR1 SGHTA, CDR2 FQGTGA. Deletions cut 1 base from V and 10 bases from J, with 11 bases between. CDR3 coding DNA: TGTGCCAGCAGCTTAAGTCGGTCGCACTCACCCCTCCACTTT. It encodes CASSLSRSHSPLHF.

This chain connects TRBV30 to TRBJ1-5; no clear D gene. The CDR3 length is 13 residues. Germline V gene lookup returns CDR1 GTSNPN and CDR2 SVGIG (reference sequence). Trimming left V 7 bases short and J 0 bases short, with 10 bases between. CDR3 region: CASRVNSNQPQHF. CDR3 sequence (DNA): TGTGCCTCGCGGGTAAATAGCAATCAGCCCCAGCATTTT. The entire variable domain, with the rest obtained from reference TRBV30 and TRBJ1-5, is as follows: SQTIHQWPATLVQPVGSPLSLECTVEGTSNPNLYWYRQAAGRGLQLLFYSVGIGQISSEVPQNLSASRPQDRQFILSSKKLLLSDSGFYLCASRVNSNQPQHFGDGTRLSIL.

Written as DNA, the CDR3 is TGCAGCGCCCGGGGGGACACTGAAGCTTTCTTT. It encodes CSARGDTEAFF. The chain employs TRBV29-1 and TRBJ1-1; D possibly corresponds to TRBD1 (5 bases). The CDR3 extends over 11 amino acids. The V and J ends lost 7 bases and 3 bases respectively, with 9 bases between them. From germline, CDR1 is SQVTM and CDR2 ANQGSEA.

This chain connects TRBV25-1 to TRBJ1-1, with D unclear. This CDR3 has 14 residues. V was clipped by 4 bases and J by 3 bases, with 12 bases between them. Germline V gives CDR1 MGHDK, CDR2 SYGVNS. CDR3 DNA sequence: TGTGCCAGCAGTGCCCTAGGGCGGGACACTGAAGCTTTCTTT. Translation gives CASSALGRDTEAFF.

V and J are TRBV5-1 and TRBJ1-2; 8 nucleotides match TRBD1. The CDR3 contains 14 residues. The junction had 9 bases not matched to a gene; V was cut back by 3 bases and J by 8 bases. Germline V gene lookup returns CDR1 SGHRS and CDR2 YFSETQ. CDR3 DNA: TGCGCCAGCAGCTCGGAGGACAGGGCGGGAGGCTACACCTTC. Protein: CASSSEDRAGGYTF.

The V gene is TRBV4-3, the J gene TRBJ1-2, with D possibly TRBD1 on 5 matching bases. Trimming took off 3 bases at V and 2 bases at J, with 19 bases between the two ends. Germline V gene sequence: CDR1 LGHNA, CDR2 YSLEER. CDR3 size: 17 residues. DNA of the CDR3: TGCGCCAGCAGCCAGTCCCGATGGGCAGGGTCGAACTATGGCTACACCTTC. Its translation: CASSQSRWAGSNYGYTF.

V gene TRBV27 combines with J gene TRBJ2-7; maybe TRBD1 (6 bases). The CDR3 runs 14 residues. The V end was cut by 2 bases, the J end by 1 base, with 9 bases between. Germline V gene lookup returns CDR1 MNHEY and CDR2 SMNVEV (reference sequence). The CDR3 sequence: CASSLGGMSYEQYF. In DNA form, the CDR3 reads TGTGCCAGCAGTTTAGGGGGCATGTCCTACGAGCAGTACTTC.

This clone was observed a few times. The rearrangement uses TRBV10-3 and TRBJ2-3; D might be TRBD1 (5 bases). V dropped 8 bases and J dropped 6 bases, with 12 bases sitting between them. Looked up from germline, CDR1 is ENHRY and CDR2 is SYGVKD. CDR3 length: 12 residues. CDR3 sequence (DNA): TGTGCCATCGGGGCGCTAAGGGATACGCAGTATTTT. Amino acids: CAIGALRDTQYF.

This clone was recorded a few times. The chain employs TRBV2 and TRBJ2-7; D is perhaps TRBD2 (6 bases). This CDR3 contains 13 residues. CDR1 and CDR2 (germline): SNHLY, FYNNEI. The V end lost 5 bases, the J end lost 2 bases, and 10 bases lay between the germline ends. The CDR3 DNA reads as TGTGCCAGCAGTCCGGGAGAGGCCTACGAGCAGTACTTC. Translating gives CASSPGEAYEQYF. Complete variable domain (other parts from reference TRBV2 and TRBJ2-7): EPEVTQTPSHQVTQMGQEVILRCVPISNHLYFYWYRQILGQKVEFLVSFYNNEISEKSEIFDDQFSVERPDGSNFTLKIRSTKLEDSAMYFCASSPGEAYEQYFGPGTRLTVT.

This sequence joins TRBV28 and TRBJ2-7; 8 bases align to TRBD1. Per the germline V gene, CDR1 is MDHEN and CDR2 is SYDVKM. Trimming removed 8 bases from V and 2 bases from J; junction bases left unmatched: 5. CDR3 length equals 13 residues. The CDR3 DNA follows: TGTGCCAGCGGACAGGGAAGCCCCTACGAGCAGTACTTC. Encoded protein: CASGQGSPYEQYF.

Only a few counts were recorded for this clone. The CDR3 is CASSEPGGRGYEQYF. The CDR3 nucleotides read TGTGCCAGCAGTGAGCCCGGGGGAAGGGGCTACGAGCAGTACTTC. The rearrangement joins TRBV25-1 to TRBJ2-7; possibly TRBD2 for D (6 bases). V shed 3 bases and J shed 3 bases, with 15 bases lying between them. Germline CDR1 reads MGHDK; CDR2 reads SYGVNS. The CDR3 runs to 15 residues.

This clone was detected only a few times. The chain uses TRBV25-1 and TRBJ2-7; 9 bases are shared with TRBD1. The CDR3 spans 16 residues. J was trimmed by 7 bases and V by 4 bases; bases with no gene match: 14. Germline assignment: CDR1 MGHDK and CDR2 SYGVNS. The CDR3 reads CASSGLAGTGNGEQYF. The CDR3, as DNA: TGTGCCAGCAGTGGACTCGCCGGGACAGGGAATGGGGAGCAGTACTTC.

The J gene is TRBJ1-2, the V gene TRBV5-4; 12 positions agree with TRBD1. Trimming removed 9 bases from V and 7 bases from J; junction bases left unmatched: 7. CDR1 is SGHNT, CDR2 YYREEE, per germline (reference sequence). This CDR3 is 13 amino acids long. The CDR3 loop reads CATQGDRGLGYTF. DNA for the CDR3: TGTGCCACTCAGGGGGACAGGGGGCTTGGCTACACCTTC.

This clone came up once. The genes are TRBV19 and TRBJ1-2; no clear D gene. The CDR3 covers 14 residues. Germline-derived CDR1 and CDR2 are LNHDA and SQIVND (reference sequence). The V and J ends lost 0 bases and 5 bases respectively, with 10 bases between them. The CDR3 region has the DNA TGTGCCAGTAGTATAGAAACACAGCATTATGGCTACACCTTC. It codes for CASSIETQHYGYTF.

In its sample, this clone was seen a few times. The chain carries TRBV19 and TRBJ2-2; perhaps TRBD1 as D (5 bases). V was pared by 7 bases and J by 2 bases, with 11 bases between. The germline gives CDR1 LNHDA, CDR2 SQIVND (reference sequence). The CDR3 is 14 amino acids. CDR3 amino acids: CASTPDTNTGELFF. The DNA for the CDR3 is TGTGCCAGTACCCCGGACACAAACACCGGGGAGCTGTTTTTT.

The gene calls are TRBV5-4 and TRBJ2-5; the match to TRBD2 covers 9 bases. This CDR3 has 13 residues. Germline V gives CDR1 SGHNT, CDR2 YYREEE (reference sequence). V shed 4 bases and J 5 bases; nucleotides not matched to a gene: 3. The CDR3 region has the DNA TGTGCCAGCAGCGGCGGGAGGGAGGAGACCCAGTACTTC. Encoded protein: CASSGGREETQYF.